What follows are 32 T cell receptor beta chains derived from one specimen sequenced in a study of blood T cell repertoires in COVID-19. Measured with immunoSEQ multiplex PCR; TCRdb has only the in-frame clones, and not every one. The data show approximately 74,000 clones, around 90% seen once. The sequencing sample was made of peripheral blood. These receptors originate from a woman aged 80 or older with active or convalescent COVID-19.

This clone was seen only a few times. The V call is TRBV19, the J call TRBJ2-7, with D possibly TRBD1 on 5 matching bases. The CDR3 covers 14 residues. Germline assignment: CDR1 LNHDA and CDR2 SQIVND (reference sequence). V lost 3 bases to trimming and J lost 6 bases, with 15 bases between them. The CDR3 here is CASSIWGRSGEQYF. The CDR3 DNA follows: TGTGCCAGTAGTATTTGGGGCAGGTCGGGCGAGCAGTACTTC. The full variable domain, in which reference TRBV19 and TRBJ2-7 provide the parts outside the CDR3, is DGGITQSPKYLFRKEGQNVTLSCEQNLNHDAMYWYRQDPGQGLRLIYYSQIVNDFQKGDIAEGYSVSREKKESFPLTVTSAQKNPTAFYLCASSIWGRSGEQYFGPGTRLTVT.

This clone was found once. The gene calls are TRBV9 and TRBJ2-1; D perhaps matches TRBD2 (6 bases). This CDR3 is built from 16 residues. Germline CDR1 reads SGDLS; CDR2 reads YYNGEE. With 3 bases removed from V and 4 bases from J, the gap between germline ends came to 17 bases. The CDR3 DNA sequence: TGTGCCAGCAGCGCCACAGGCGGAGGGGTTTACAATGAGCAGTTCTTC. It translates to CASSATGGGVYNEQFF. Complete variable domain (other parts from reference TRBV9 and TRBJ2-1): DSGVTQTPKHLITATGQRVTLRCSPRSGDLSVYWYQQSLDQGLQFLIQYYNGEERAKGNILERFSAQQFPDLHSELNLSSLELGDSALYFCASSATGGGVYNEQFFGPGTRLTVL.

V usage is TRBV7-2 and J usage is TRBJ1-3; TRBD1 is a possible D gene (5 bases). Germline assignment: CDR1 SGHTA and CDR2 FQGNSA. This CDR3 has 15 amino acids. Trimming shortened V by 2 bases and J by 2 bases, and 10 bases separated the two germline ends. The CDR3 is CASSLNGATGNTIYF. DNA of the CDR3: TGTGCCAGCAGCTTAAATGGGGCCACTGGAAACACCATATATTTT.

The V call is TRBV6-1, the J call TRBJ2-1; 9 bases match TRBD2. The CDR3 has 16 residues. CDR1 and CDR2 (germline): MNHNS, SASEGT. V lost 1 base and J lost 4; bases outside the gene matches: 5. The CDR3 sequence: CASSEGLAGRYNEQFF. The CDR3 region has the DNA TGTGCCAGCAGTGAAGGGCTAGCGGGGAGGTACAATGAGCAGTTCTTC.

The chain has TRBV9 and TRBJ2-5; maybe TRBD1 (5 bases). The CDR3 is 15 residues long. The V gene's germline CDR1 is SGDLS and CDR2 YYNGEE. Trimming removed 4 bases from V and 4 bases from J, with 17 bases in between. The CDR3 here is CASSLTPQGRETQYF. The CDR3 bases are TGTGCCAGCAGCCTCACCCCGCAGGGAAGAGAGACCCAGTACTTC.

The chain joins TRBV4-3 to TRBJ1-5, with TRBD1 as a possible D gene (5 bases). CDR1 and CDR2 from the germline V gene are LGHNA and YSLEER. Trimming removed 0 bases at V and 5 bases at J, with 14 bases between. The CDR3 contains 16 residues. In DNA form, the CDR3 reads TGCGCCAGCAGCCAAGATAGGAACAGGTTCGATCAGCCCCAGCATTTT. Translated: CASSQDRNRFDQPQHF.

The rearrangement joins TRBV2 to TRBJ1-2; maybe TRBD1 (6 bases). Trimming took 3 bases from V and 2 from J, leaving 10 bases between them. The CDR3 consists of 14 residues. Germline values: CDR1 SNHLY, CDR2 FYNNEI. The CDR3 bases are TGTGCCAGCAGTGATCAGGGGCGCAACTATGGCTACACCTTC. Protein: CASSDQGRNYGYTF. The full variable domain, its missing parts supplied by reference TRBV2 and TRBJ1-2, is EPEVTQTPSHQVTQMGQEVILRCVPISNHLYFYWYRQILGQKVEFLVSFYNNEISEKSEIFDDQFSVERPDGSNFTLKIRSTKLEDSAMYFCASSDQGRNYGYTFGSGTRLTVV.

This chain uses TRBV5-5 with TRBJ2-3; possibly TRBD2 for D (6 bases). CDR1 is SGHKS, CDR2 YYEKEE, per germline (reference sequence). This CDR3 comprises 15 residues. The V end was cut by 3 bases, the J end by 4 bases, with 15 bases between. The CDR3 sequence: CASSSKDYNPDTQYF. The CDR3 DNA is TGTGCCAGCAGCTCCAAGGACTATAACCCAGATACGCAGTATTTT.

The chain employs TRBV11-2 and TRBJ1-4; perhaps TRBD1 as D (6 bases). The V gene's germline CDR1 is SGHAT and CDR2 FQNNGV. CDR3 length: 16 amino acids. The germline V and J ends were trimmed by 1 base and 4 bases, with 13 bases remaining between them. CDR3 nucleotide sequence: TGTGCCAGCAGCTTAGGGGGGGGCATGGGTAATGAAAAACTGTTTTTT. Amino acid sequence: CASSLGGGMGNEKLFF.

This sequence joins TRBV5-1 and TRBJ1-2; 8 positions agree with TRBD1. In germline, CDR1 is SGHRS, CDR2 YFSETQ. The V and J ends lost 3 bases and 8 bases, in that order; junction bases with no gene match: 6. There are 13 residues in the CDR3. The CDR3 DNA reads TGCGCCAGCAGCTGGGACAGGTTCGGCGGCTACACCTTC. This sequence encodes CASSWDRFGGYTF.

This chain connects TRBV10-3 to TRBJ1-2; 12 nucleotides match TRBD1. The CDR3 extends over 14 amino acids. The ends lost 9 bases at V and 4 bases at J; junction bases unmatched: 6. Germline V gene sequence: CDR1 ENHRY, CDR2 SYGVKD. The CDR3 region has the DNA TGTGCCATTAAACCGGGACAGGGGGCCTATGGCTACACCTTC. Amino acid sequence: CAIKPGQGAYGYTF.

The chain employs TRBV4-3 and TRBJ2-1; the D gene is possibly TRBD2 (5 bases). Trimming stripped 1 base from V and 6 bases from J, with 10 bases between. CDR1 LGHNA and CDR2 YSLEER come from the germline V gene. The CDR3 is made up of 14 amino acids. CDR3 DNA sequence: TGCGCCAGCAGCCAAGGGCCGAGGGTCAATGAGCAGTTCTTC. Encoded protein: CASSQGPRVNEQFF.

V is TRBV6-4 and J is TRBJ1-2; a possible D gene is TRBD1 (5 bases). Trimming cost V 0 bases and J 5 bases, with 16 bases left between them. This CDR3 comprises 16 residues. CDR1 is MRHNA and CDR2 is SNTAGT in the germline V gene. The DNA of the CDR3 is TGTGCCAGCAGTGACTCCCCTGGAAGACAGATTTATGGCTACACCTTC. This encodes CASSDSPGRQIYGYTF.

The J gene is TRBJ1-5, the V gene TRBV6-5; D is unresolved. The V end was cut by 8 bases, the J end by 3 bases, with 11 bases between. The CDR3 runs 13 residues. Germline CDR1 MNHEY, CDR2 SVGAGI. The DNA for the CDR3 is TGTGCCAGCGGGAGTACAAACAATCAGCCCCAGCATTTT. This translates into CASGSTNNQPQHF.

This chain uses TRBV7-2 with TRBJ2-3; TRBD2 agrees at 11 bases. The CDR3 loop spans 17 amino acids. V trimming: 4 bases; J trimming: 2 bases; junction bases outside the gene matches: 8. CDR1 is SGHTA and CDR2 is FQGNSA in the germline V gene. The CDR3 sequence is CASSSGLAVTSTDTQYF. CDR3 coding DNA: TGTGCCAGCAGCTCGGGACTAGCGGTGACCTCCACAGATACGCAGTATTTT.

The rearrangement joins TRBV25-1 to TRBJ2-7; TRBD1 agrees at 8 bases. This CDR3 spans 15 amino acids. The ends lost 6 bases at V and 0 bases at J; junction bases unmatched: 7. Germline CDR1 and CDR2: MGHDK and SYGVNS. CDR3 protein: CASSPRQGLSYEQYF. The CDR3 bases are TGTGCCAGCAGCCCCCGACAGGGGCTCTCCTACGAGCAGTACTTC.

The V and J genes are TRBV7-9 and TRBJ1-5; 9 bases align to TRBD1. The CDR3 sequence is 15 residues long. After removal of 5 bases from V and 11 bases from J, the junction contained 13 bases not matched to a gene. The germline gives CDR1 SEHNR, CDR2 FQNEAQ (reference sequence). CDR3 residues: CASSQGTGISLAQHF. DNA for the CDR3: TGTGCCAGCAGCCAGGGGACAGGGATTTCTCTGGCCCAGCATTTT.

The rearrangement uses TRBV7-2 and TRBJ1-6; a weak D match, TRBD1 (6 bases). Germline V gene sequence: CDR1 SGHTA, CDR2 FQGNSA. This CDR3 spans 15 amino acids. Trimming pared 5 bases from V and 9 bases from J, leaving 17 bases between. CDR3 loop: CASSGGGGIGSPLHF. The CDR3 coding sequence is TGTGCCAGCAGCGGGGGAGGGGGGATTGGTTCACCCCTCCACTTT.

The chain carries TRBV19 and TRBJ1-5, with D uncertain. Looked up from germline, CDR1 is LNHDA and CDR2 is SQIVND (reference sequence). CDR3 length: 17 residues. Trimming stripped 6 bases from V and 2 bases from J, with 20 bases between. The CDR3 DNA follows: TGTGCCAGTAGAATCGGTTTGGCAGCGCTTGGCAATCAGCCCCAGCATTTT. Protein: CASRIGLAALGNQPQHF.

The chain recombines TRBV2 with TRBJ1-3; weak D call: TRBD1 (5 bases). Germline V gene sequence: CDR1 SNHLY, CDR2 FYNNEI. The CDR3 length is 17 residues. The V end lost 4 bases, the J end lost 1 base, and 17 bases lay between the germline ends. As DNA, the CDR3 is TGTGCCAGCAGTGCTACCGGGACTGCTTTTTCTGGAAACACCATATATTTT. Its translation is CASSATGTAFSGNTIYF.

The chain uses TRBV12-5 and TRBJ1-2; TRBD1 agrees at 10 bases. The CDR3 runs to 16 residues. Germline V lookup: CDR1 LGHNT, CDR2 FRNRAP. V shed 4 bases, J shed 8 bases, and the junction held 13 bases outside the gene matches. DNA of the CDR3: TGTGCTAGTGGTTCCATGACAGGGGGCGCAGTATCCGGCTACACCTTC. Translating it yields CASGSMTGGAVSGYTF.

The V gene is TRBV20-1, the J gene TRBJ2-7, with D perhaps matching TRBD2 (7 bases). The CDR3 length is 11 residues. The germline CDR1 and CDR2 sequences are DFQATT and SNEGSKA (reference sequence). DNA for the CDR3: TGCTCGGGGAGGGGGAGCGACGAGCAGTACTTC. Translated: CSGRGSDEQYF.

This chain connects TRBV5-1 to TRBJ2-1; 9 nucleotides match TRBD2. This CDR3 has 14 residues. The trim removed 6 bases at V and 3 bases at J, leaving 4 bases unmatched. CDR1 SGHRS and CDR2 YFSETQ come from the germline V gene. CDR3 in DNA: TGCGCCAGCACTCCTAGCGGGGTCTACAATGAGCAGTTCTTC. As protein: CASTPSGVYNEQFF.

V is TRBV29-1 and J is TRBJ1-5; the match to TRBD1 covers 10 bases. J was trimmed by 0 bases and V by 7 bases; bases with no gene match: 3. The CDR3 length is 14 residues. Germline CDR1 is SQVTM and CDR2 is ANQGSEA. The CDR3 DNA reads TGCAGCGCAAGGACAGGGGGTAGCAATCAGCCCCAGCATTTT. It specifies CSARTGGSNQPQHF.

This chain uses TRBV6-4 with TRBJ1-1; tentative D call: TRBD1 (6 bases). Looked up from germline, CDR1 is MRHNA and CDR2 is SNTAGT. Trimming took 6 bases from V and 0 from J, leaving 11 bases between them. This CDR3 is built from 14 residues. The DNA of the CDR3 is TGTGCCAGCAGGGACAGCTCCCTGAACACTGAAGCTTTCTTT. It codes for CASRDSSLNTEAFF.

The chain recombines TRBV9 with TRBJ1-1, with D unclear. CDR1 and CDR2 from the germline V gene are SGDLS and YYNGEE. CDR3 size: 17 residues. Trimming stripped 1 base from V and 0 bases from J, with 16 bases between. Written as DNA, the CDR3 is TGTGCCAGCAGCGTAAATGTGGGCAGTTCTATGAACACTGAAGCTTTCTTT. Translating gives CASSVNVGSSMNTEAFF.

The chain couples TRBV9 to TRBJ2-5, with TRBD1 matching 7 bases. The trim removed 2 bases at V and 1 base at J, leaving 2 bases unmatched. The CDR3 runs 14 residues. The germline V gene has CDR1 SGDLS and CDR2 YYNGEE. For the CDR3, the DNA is TGTGCCAGCAGCGTGGGGACAGCCCAAGAGACCCAGTACTTC. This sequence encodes CASSVGTAQETQYF.

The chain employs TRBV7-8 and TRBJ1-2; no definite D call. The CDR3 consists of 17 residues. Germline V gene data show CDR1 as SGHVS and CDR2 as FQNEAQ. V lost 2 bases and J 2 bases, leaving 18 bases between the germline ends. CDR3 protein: CASSLSSPGYSNYGYTF. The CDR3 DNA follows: TGTGCCAGCAGCTTATCCTCACCCGGTTACTCCAACTATGGCTACACCTTC.

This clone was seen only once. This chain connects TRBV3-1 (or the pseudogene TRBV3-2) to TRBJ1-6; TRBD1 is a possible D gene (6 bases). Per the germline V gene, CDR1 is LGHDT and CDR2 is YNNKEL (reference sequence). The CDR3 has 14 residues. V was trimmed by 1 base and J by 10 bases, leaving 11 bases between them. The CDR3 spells CASSQAGELSPLHF. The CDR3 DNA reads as TGTGCCAGCAGCCAAGCAGGGGAGCTCTCACCCCTCCACTTT.

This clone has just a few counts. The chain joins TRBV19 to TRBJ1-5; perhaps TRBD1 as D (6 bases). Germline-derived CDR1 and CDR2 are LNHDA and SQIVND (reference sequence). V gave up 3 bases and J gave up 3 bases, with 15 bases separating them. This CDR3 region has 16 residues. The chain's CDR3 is CASSITDTGPNQPQHF. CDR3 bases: TGTGCCAGTAGTATCACAGATACAGGGCCCAATCAGCCCCAGCATTTT.

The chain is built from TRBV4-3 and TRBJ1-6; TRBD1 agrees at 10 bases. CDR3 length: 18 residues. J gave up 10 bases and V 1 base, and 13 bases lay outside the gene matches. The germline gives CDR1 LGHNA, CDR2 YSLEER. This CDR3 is CASSQVAASGTGDSPLHF. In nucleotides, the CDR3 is TGCGCCAGCAGCCAAGTAGCCGCCTCCGGGACAGGGGACTCACCCCTCCACTTT.

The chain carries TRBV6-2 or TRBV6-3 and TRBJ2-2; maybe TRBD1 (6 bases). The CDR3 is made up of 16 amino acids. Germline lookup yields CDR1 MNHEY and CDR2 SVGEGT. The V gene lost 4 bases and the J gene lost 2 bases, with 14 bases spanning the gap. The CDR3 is CASSSPPGQNTGELFF. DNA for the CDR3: TGTGCCAGCAGTTCCCCACCGGGACAAAACACCGGGGAGCTGTTTTTT.